This T cell receptor beta chain was captured in a study of cytomegalovirus exposure and HLA in healthy donors. CDR3 length: 13 residues. Germline-derived CDR1 and CDR2 are SGHNT and YYREEE (reference sequence). The V gene end was trimmed by 4 bases and the J gene end by 2 bases; junction bases not matched to a gene: 2. Use of 60 Vbeta and 13 Jbeta primers characterized the PCR. Generated by immunoSEQ multiplex PCR, the TCRdb table keeps only in-frame clones and is missing some. The sample records over 150,000 clones, roughly 80% being singletons. Overall study findings and caveats: About 87% or about 30% of the time was how often most TCR beta V segments were productive, according to an earlier analysis. The authors listed around 150 TCR beta chains as cytomegalovirus-associated.

Comments on this clone: Its antigen is not known.

The rearrangement uses TRBV5-4 and TRBJ2-7, with 8 bases matching TRBD1. Sequencing was performed on PBMCs. The TCR sequence derives from a male donor in good health and CMV-seropositive. For the CDR3, the DNA is TGTGCCAGCAGCGAGGGACAGGCCTACGAGCAGTACTTC. It is translated as CASSEGQAYEQYF. The whole variable domain, remainder taken from reference TRBV5-4 and TRBJ2-7, is ETGVTQSPTHLIKTRGQQVTLRCSSQSGHNTVSWYQQALGQGPQFIFQYYREEENGRGNFPPRFSGLQFPNYSSELNVNALELDDSALYLCASSEGQAYEQYFGPGTRLTVT.